The sequence of this TCR beta chain was determined in a study of low-dose radiotherapy and immunotherapy resistance in tumors. As for the study in general: Administration of intravenous cyclophosphamide at 200 mg/m2 took place every two weeks, one day before radiation and immunotherapy. Daily, from cycle 1 day 1 and for four cycles, patients took oral aspirin 300 mg.

The time point was: after trial treatment. Treatment reported: LDRT plus nivolumab, ipilimumab, low-dose cyclophosphamide and aspirin (RACIN trial). The donors' regimen was nivolumab, ipilimumab, aspirin, low-dose cyclophosphamide and low-dose radiotherapy. This clonotype was observed at least ten times. With TRAV- and TRBV-specific primers, first-strand cDNA was made, covering the alpha and beta chains. TCRs were amplified for roughly 20 PCR cycles with a constant-region primer and V-primer adapter. It was by in vitro transcription that isolated mRNA was amplified. Via MiXCR, TCRdb re-called the reads, giving one row per CDR3 protein. The table shows fewer than 110,000 distinct CDR3 sequences, with less than 25% occurring only once. This CDR3 contains 11 residues. Germline V lookup: CDR1 SGHDT, CDR2 YYEEEE. Trimming left V 0 bases short and J 7 bases short, with 4 bases between.

Specimen: PBMCs, collected after low-dose radiotherapy plus immunotherapy. The receptor's source is a male donor with prostate cancer. V and J are TRBV5-6 and TRBJ1-1; D remains ambiguous. CDR3 loop: CASSLAGEAFF. CDR3 DNA: TGTGCCAGCAGCTTGGCGGGTGAAGCTTTCTTT.